The subject of this entry is one T cell receptor beta chain. Its antigen is unidentified. The beta constant-region primer was an equimolar mix of two oligonucleotides covering TRBC1 and TRBC2. Four rounds of PCR amplified the ligated cDNA using nested alpha and beta constant-region primers plus SP2. A 12-nucleotide UMI and the SP2 primer were added to the cDNA 3' end by oligonucleotide ligation. TCRdb fed the UMI-ligation and nested PCR reads into MiXCR, producing one record per CDR3 protein. The data contain about 120,000 distinct CDR3 sequences, 35% to 40% of them seen just once; the ten biggest clones take up 0.9%. The data were obtained in a study of naive and memory T cell subsets. This CDR3 region has 16 residues. The junction had 5 bases not matched to a gene; V was cut back by 2 bases and J by 3 bases. The V gene's germline CDR1 is LNHDA and CDR2 SQIVND (reference sequence). Cells stained for CD3, CD4, CD8, CD45RA and CD27 were sorted into four subsets.

Findings and limits, study-wide: Each distinct alpha or beta sequence counts as one clonotype.

V gene TRBV19 combines with J gene TRBJ2-4; 9 positions match TRBD2. Sequencing input: central memory CD4+ T cells from blood. This receptor was obtained from a human donor in good health. In DNA form, the CDR3 reads TGTGCCAGTAGTATACCGACTAGCGGCTACAAAAACATTCAGTACTTC. As protein: CASSIPTSGYKNIQYF.